This T cell receptor (beta chain) was identified during a study of T-cell memory formation after mild COVID-19. Study-level findings and limits: The appearance of some responding clones in pre-infection memory suggested that cross-reactive memory joined.

This clonotype was seen a few times. Antigen: not known. The ends were cut back, 0 bases at V and 7 bases at J, with 9 bases in the middle. Germline loops: CDR1 ENHRY, CDR2 SYGVKD. This CDR3 is built from 13 residues. TCR alpha and TCR beta cDNA libraries carrying sample barcodes and UMIs came from 5'RACE with constant-segment primers. One entry per CDR3 protein, called by TCRdb with MiXCR from the 5' RACE reads. The sample has just over 300,000 distinct CDR3 sequences; roughly a fifth are singletons. The sequencing input was PBMCs or a T cell subset sorted from them (not recorded which). The source is a man aged 18 to 30 who had mild COVID-19 (a few samples of this study predate the infection). Cell type and time point are not known. The V and J genes are TRBV10-3 and TRBJ1-1; possible D gene TRBD1, 5 bases. In DNA form, the CDR3 reads TGTGCCATCAGTGAGTCAAAGGACATTGAAGCTTTCTTT. Its translation: CAISESKDIEAFF.